This T cell receptor (beta chain) stems from a study of shared clonotypes between healthy human individuals (TCRdb year 2020). At the level of the whole study: A couple of women and a few men aged 18 to 49 years were included in the cohort. For each donor, CD4 naive and CD4 memory were each given three plates, CD8 naive was given two plates, and CD8 memory was given one plate. To estimate repertoire size and how much clonotype sharing occurs between individuals, the study deeply sequenced the blood TCR repertoires of 4 to 6 healthy adults. Libraries were prepared and TCR repertoires were sequenced by different laboratories using diverse techniques, in order to increase sequencing depth and limit assay-specific biases. Between about 0.85 and 10 billion PBMCs per donor were obtained by leukapheresis.

Study-level results and caveats: Based on pairwise subsampling, the degree of clonotype sharing among donors was expected to be affected by sequencing depth. Clonotypes shared by all four sorted-subset donors showed higher generation probabilities than non-shared clonotypes. Sampling was restricted to blood, and TCR repertoires in tissue are likely to differ from TCR repertoires in blood. Larger estimated clonotype richness was generally found for naive subsets than for memory subsets. About 4.5% of naive CD4, roughly 3.6% of naive CD8, about 2.4% of memory CD4, and more than 0.35% of memory CD8 clonotypes were shared across a few donors. Because the study included only a small number of donors, the genetic and exposure-history diversity represented was limited. Incomplete sequencing was indicated by rarefaction of sorted-subset datasets, despite the large sequencing depth.

Using the deep immunoSEQ assay, multiplex PCR amplified TCR CDR3 regions from genomic DNA. For each cell subset, the extracted genomic DNA was distributed evenly across all wells of several immunoSEQ 96-well plates, and each plate served as one replicate. For sorted subsets, each replicate PCR was loaded with 200 ng genomic DNA, equivalent to some 27,000 T cell genomes. Purified libraries were measured with a Qubit 3.0 fluorometer, size-checked on a Bioanalyzer 2100, and measured again with the KAPA Library Quantification kit. Every immunoSEQ 96-well plate was sequenced on a separate single-read 150-cycle Illumina NextSeq 550 flow cell. The authors processed their data as follows. Because only junctional sequences without quality scores were contained in the immunoSEQ output, filtering matching that applied to full-length reads could not be performed. Sequences were annotated with PyIR, a Python wrapper for IgBLAST v1.9, and V/J genes and CDR3 were assigned using IMGT germline references. Reads were filtered out if the reads had weak V/J assignments (E-value above 1e-6), no CDR3, stop codons, out-of-frame junctions, or ambiguous translated residues. V3J clonotypes were defined by identical inferred V gene, J gene, and CDR3 amino acid sequence. Percentage overlap between repertoires was calculated by dividing the number of shared unique clonotypes by the size of the smaller repertoire. Richness of each repertoire was evaluated using RTK rarefaction, the Chao1 estimator, and Recon v2.1 estimates of unobserved clonotypes. OLGA was used to compute generation probabilities for all TCRbeta clonotypes that the gDNA method yielded from four donors. TCRdb limited this immuneACCESS table to in-frame rearrangements with V and J called. A share of clones is missing; checked studies link under half to unresolved V genes, and the rest is unexplained. That table furnishes V, J and clone size, whereas the DNA furnished D and trimming. Present in this sample are about 1.9 million clones, approximately 92% of which were seen just once. 1.5% to 2% of the sample comes from the top ten.

Note on this clone: This clone's antigen is unknown. No much larger clone exists at a distance of one base, and base qualities are not known.

CD8 naive samples consisted of CD45RO-negative cells that were positively selected for CCR7, yielding a CD45RA+CCR7+ population without TemRA cells. Healthy HIV-negative adults with no recently reported acute infections or vaccinations were included as donors. Every donor was a Caucasian adult residing in Nashville, Tennessee, USA. Blood was collected by leukapheresis, and PBMCs were isolated by Ficoll-Histopaque density gradient centrifugation and then cryopreserved in liquid nitrogen vapor phase. Analytical flow cytometry was used to check the purity and quantity of each magnetically sorted T cell population. From each sorted fraction, genomic DNA was isolated and quantified by UV absorbance on a Nanodrop 2000c. CDR1 and CDR2, per the germline V gene, are KGHSY and FQNENV. At the junction V is shortened by 4 bases and J by 2 bases, with 9 bases in between. The cysteine opens and the phenylalanine closes a CDR3 of 13 amino acids. CDR3 DNA is the only sequence kept; it has 39 bases, read in frame from the first base.

The sequenced sample consisted of naive CD8+ T cells from PBMCs. Taken with the paper, the label for cell subset or site translates to: CD45RA+CCR7+. The receptor was derived from a man between 18 and 35 years old in good health. Some clones in this sample may be carry-over from other donors' samples. Here the chain combines TRBV16 and TRBJ2-7; TRBD2 might be the D gene, on 7 matching bases. The nucleotides are TGTGCCAGCAGCCGAGGGGGGGCCTACGAGCAGTACTTC. Its protein is CASSRGGAYEQYF.